This T cell receptor beta chain was captured in a study of regulatory T cells in long-lasting Graves disease (dated by TCRdb to the early 2020s). Regarding the complete study: Persistent Graves' disease was defined as persistently positive TSH receptor autoantibodies together with antithyroid drug treatment for over 5 years. Peripheral blood TCR sequencing and RNA sequencing compared persistent Graves' disease patients with newly diagnosed Graves' disease patients. The study was conducted in China and was registered as a clinical trial. TCR sequencing covered 13 persistent and approximately 20 newly diagnosed Graves' disease patients, around 33 samples in total. Antithyroid drugs had been taken for approximately ten years on average by persistent Graves' disease patients in the clinical cohort.

Overall study outcomes, separate from this receptor: Lower TCR Shannon entropy and fewer highly expanded clones were observed in persistent Graves' disease patients than in newly diagnosed patients, which suggested clonal expansion. Patients with persistent disease shared more public clonotypes (over 2,500) than newly diagnosed patients did (approximately 1,000). The authors noted that the small sample size was a limitation that may lower accuracy. Sequencing and analysis were limited to the TCR beta chain. Preferential use of TRBV28, TRBJ1-2 and TRBJ2-5 was observed in persistent disease, whereas TRBV20-1 and TRBJ2-1 were favored in newly diagnosed disease. Because the primary lesion, thyroid tissue, could not be accessed, the study looked at peripheral blood alone.

CDR1 and CDR2, looked up from the germline V gene, are SGHTA and FQGTGA. Spanning cysteine to phenylalanine, the CDR3 consists of 13 amino acids. Only the CDR3 DNA stays, 39 bases, in frame from base 1. V is shortened by 2 bases, J by 3 bases, and the region joining them spans 7 bases. The protocol used for the library was multiplex PCR. TCRdb names Illumina HiSeq 4000 as the instrument used. TCR beta libraries were built with iRepertoire HTBI primers and Arm-PCR amplification of CDR3 regions. Gel purification was performed on PCR products prior to sequencing. The authors' pipeline ran thus. Gene usage analysis of CDR3 amino acid clonotypes used the roughly 60 TRBV and 14 TRBJ segments found across samples. COPE and FqMerger were used to merge filtered high-quality paired reads into contigs. BLAST was used to align contigs to the IMGT TRBV, TRBD and TRBJ reference genes, and CDR3 was defined following IMGT. Highly expanded clones were defined as clonotypes with a frequency above 0.1%. Shannon entropy served as the measure of repertoire diversity, while the Gini coefficient captured V-J evenness. Public clonotypes were defined as clonotypes shared by more than one individual. TCRdb reworked the public reads: Q25 trimming with fastp, MiXCR clone assembly, productive beta chains retained. Entries are consolidated by CDR3 protein sequence, retaining the most common genes and DNA. The V and J calls follow TCRdb's processing rather than the paper's. Recorded for this sample are approximately 400,000 distinct CDR3 sequences; roughly 25% of them occurred a single time. About 27% of the sample is held by the ten biggest clonotypes.

The intended sense of this specimen's time point label: persistent/refractory GD, antithyroid drugs over 5 years with positive TRAb. For both TCR sequencing and RNA sequencing, RNA was extracted from PBMCs in TRIzol. The diagnosis of Graves' disease followed American Thyroid Association guidelines. Patients for the study were recruited at an endocrinology department in Xi'an, China. Each patient gave 8.5 to 9.5 milliliters of peripheral blood, collected in an EDTA anticoagulant tube. PBMCs were isolated by Ficoll Paque Plus density gradient separation without further T cell sorting. An Agilent 2100 Bioanalyzer and agarose gel were used to check RNA quality, while a NanoDrop 2000 measured RNA concentration. About this clonotype itself: Its antigen is currently not known. The record has no base qualities; no much larger clone is one base away.

Sample: peripheral blood mononuclear cells (PBMCs), taken when the disease was refractory, from a patient treated with antithyroid drugs. The rearrangement joined TRBV7-3 to TRBJ1-1, with no confident D gene call. The receptor's source is a woman aged 40 to 50 with Graves disease. Donor details come from another sample of the same person, matched by shared clones. CDR3 reads: CASSLFGDTEAFF. The nucleotide sequence is TGTGCCAGCAGCTTATTTGGGGACACTGAAGCTTTCTTT.